This T cell receptor beta chain originates from a study of circulating and synovial CD4+ cells in juvenile arthritis. Overall study findings and caveats: Some such blood samples were as oligoclonal as synovium. Circulating pathogenic-like and bulk T cells looked alike by Vbeta family usage. These blood cells shared more CDR3 sequences with synovium than bulk blood.

The CDR3 length is 15 residues. Looked up from germline, CDR1 is SGHRS and CDR2 is YFSETQ. V lost 1 base, J lost 5 bases, and 12 bases lay in between. The table came from immunoSEQ multiplex PCR; TCRdb's copy has only in-frame clones and leaves some out. The data hold tens of thousands of clones, with over 85% observed a single time. In its sample, this clone was seen a few times. Its cognate antigen is unknown. The chain carries TRBV5-1 and TRBJ2-2; D gene uncertain. The receptor was derived from a human donor with juvenile idiopathic arthritis. The sequenced sample was CD4+ T cells from blood. The CDR3 sequence: CASSLSRRGTGELFF. CDR3 coding DNA: TGCGCCAGCAGCTTGTCTAGGCGTGGAACCGGGGAGCTGTTTTTT.